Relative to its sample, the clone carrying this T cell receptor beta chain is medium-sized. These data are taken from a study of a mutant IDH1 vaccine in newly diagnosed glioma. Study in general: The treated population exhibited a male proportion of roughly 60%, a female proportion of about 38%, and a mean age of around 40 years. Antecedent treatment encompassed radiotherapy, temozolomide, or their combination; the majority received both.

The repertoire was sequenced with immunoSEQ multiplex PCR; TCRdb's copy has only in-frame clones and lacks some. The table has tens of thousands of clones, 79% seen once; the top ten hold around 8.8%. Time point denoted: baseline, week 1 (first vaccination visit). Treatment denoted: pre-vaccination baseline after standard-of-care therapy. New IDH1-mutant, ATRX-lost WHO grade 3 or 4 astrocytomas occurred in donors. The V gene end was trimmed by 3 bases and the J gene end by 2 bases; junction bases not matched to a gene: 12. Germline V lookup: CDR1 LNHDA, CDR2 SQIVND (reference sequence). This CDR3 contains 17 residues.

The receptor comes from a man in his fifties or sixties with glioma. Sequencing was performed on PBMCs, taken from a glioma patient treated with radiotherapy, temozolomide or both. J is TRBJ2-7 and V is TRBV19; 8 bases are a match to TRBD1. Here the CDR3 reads CASSIHPRTGTTYEQYF. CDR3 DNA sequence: TGTGCCAGTAGTATTCACCCCCGGACAGGGACGACCTACGAGCAGTACTTC.